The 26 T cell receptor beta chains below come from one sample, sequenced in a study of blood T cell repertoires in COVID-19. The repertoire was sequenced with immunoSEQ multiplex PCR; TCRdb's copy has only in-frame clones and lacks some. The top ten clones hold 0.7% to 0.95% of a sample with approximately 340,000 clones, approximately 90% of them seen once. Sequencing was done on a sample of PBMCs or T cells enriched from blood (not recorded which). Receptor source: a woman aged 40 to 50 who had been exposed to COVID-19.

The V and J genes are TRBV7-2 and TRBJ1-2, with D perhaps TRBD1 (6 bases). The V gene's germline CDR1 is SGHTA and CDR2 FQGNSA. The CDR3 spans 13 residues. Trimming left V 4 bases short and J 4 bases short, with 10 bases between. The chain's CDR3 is CASSSRGGYGYTF. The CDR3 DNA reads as TGTGCCAGCAGCTCCAGGGGTGGCTATGGCTACACCTTC.

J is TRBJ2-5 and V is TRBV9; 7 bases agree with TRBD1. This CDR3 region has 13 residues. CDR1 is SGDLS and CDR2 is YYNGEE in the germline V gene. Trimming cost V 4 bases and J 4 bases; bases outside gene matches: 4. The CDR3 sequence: CASSKRGRETQYF. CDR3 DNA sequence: TGTGCCAGCAGCAAAAGGGGGCGAGAGACCCAGTACTTC.

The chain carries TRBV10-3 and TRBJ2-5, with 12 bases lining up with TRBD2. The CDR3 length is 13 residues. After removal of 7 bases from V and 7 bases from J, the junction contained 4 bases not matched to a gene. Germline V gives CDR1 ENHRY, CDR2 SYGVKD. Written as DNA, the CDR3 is TGTGCCATCATGGCACTAGCGGGAGGGACCCAGTACTTC. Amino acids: CAIMALAGGTQYF.

The chain's CDR3 is CASSLVGRETQYF. CDR3 bases: TGTGCCAGCAGCTTAGTGGGGCGGGAGACCCAGTACTTC. This chain joins TRBV7-8 and TRBJ2-5; perhaps TRBD1 as D (5 bases). Germline-derived CDR1 and CDR2 are SGHVS and FQNEAQ. CDR3 size: 13 residues. V was shortened by 1 base and J by 5 bases, with 8 bases between the two germline ends.

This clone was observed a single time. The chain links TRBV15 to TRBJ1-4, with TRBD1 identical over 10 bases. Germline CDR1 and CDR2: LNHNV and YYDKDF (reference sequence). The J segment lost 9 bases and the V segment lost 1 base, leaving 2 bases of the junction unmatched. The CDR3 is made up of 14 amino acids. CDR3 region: CATSRGQGAQKLFF. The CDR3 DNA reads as TGTGCCACCAGCAGAGGACAGGGGGCGCAAAAACTGTTTTTT.

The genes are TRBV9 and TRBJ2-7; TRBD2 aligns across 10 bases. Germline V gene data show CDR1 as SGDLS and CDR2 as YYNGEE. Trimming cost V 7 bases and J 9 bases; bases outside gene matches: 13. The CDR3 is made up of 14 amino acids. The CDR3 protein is CASYSSGSVRGQYF. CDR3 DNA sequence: TGTGCCAGCTACTCTAGCGGGAGTGTAAGGGGGCAGTACTTC.

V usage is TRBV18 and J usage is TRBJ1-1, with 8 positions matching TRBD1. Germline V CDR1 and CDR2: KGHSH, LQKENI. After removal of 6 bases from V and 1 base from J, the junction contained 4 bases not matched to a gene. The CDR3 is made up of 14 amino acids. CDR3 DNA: TGTGCCAGCTCGTACCAGGGGGCGAACACTGAAGCTTTCTTT. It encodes CASSYQGANTEAFF.

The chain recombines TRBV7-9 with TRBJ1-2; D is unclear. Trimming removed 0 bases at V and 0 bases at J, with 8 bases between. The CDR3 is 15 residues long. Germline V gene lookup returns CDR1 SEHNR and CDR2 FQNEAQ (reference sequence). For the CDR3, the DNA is TGTGCCAGCAGCTTAGCGAGGGCTACTAACTATGGCTACACCTTC. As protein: CASSLARATNYGYTF.

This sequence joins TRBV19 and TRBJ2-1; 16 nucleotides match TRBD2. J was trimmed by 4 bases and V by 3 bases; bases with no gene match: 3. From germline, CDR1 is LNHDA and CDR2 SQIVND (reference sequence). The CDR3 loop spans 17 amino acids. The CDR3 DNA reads TGTGCCAGTAGTATTCTGGGACTAGCGGGAGGGTACAATGAGCAGTTCTTC. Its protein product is CASSILGLAGGYNEQFF.

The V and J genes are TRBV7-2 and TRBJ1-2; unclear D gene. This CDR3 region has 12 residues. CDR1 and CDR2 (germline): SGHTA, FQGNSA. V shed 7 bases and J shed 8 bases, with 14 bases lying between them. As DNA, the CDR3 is TGTGCCAGCACACTAGATTTCGGCGGCTACACCTTC. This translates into CASTLDFGGYTF.

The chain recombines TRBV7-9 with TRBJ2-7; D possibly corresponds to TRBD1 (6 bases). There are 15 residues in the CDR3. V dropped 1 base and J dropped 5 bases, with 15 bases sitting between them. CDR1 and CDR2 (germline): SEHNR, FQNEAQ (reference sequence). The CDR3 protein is CASSLVRGRGDEQYF. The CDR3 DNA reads TGTGCCAGCAGCTTAGTAAGGGGCAGGGGTGACGAGCAGTACTTC.

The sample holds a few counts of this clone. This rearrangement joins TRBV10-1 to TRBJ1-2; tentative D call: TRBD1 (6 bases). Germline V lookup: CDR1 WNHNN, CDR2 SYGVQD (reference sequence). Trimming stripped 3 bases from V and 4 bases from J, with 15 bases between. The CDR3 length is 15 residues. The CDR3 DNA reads TGCGCCAGCAGTGATTCCCGGGACAAGACCTATGGCTACACCTTC. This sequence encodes CASSDSRDKTYGYTF.

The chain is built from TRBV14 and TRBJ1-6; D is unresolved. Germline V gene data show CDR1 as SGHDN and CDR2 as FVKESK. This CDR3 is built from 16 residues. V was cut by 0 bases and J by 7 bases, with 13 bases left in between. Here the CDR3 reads CASSQDLRVGNSPLHF. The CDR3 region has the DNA TGTGCCAGCAGCCAAGATCTTCGGGTCGGGAATTCACCCCTCCACTTT.

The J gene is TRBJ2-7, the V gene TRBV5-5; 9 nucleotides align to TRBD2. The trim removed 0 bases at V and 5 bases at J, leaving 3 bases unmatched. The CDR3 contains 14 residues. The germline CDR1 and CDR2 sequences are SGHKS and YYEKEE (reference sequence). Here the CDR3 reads CASSLGASGDEQYF. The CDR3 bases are TGTGCCAGCAGCTTGGGTGCTAGCGGGGACGAGCAGTACTTC.

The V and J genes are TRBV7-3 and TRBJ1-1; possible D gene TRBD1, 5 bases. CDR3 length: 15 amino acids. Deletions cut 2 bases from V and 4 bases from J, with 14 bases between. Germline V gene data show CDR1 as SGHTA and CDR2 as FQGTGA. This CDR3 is CASSLYGAGVTEAFF. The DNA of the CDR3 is TGTGCCAGCAGCTTATACGGGGCGGGAGTCACTGAAGCTTTCTTT.

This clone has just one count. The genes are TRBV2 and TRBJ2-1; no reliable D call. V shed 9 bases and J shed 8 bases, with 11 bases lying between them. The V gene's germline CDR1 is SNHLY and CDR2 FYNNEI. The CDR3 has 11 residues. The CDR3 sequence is CASLGVDEQFF. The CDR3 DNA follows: TGTGCCAGTCTTGGTGTAGATGAGCAGTTCTTC.

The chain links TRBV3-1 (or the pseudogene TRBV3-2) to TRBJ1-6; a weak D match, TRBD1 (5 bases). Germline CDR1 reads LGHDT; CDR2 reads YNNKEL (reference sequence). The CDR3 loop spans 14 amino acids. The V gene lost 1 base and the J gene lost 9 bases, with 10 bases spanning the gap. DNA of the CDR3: TGTGCCAGCAGCCAAGGTCGGGGGAGTTCACCCCTCCACTTT. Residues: CASSQGRGSSPLHF.

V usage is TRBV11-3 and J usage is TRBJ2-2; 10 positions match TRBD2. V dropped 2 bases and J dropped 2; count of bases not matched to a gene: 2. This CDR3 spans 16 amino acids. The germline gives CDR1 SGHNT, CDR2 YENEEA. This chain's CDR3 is CASSLLLAGNTGELFF. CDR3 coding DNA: TGTGCCAGCAGCTTACTACTAGCGGGAAACACCGGGGAGCTGTTTTTT.

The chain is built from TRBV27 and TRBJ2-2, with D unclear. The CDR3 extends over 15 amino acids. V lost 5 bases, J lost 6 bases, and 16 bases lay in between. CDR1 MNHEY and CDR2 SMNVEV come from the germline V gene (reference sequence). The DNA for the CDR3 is TGTGCCAGCAGTATCTCGGGTCCGAGGTCCGGGGAGCTGTTTTTT. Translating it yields CASSISGPRSGELFF.

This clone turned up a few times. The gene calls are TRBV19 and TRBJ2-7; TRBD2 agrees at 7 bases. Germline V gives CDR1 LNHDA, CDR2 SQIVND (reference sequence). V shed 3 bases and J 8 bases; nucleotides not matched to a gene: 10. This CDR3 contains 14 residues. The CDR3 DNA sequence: TGTGCCAGTAGTATGGGGAGTAGCGGGTCCCAGCAGTACTTC. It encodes CASSMGSSGSQQYF.

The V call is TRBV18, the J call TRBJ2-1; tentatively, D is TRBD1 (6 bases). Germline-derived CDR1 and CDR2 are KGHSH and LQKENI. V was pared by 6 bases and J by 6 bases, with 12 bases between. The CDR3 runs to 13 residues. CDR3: CASSSTGLNEQFF. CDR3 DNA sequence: TGTGCCAGCTCGTCGACAGGACTCAATGAGCAGTTCTTC.

The CDR3 bases are TGTGCCAGCCTCCGACAGGGTCGGAACACTGAAGCTTTCTTT. Amino acids: CASLRQGRNTEAFF. V and J are TRBV6-6 and TRBJ1-1; 7 bases map to TRBD1. This CDR3 spans 14 amino acids. In germline, CDR1 is MNHNY, CDR2 SVGAGI (reference sequence). V was pared by 8 bases and J by 1 base, with 7 bases of the junction left unmatched.

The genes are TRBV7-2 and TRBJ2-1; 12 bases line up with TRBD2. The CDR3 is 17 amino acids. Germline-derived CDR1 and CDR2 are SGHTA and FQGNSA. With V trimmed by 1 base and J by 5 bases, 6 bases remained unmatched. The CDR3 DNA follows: TGTGCCAGCAGCTTAGGACTGACTAGCGGGAGTGACAATGAGCAGTTCTTC. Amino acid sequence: CASSLGLTSGSDNEQFF.

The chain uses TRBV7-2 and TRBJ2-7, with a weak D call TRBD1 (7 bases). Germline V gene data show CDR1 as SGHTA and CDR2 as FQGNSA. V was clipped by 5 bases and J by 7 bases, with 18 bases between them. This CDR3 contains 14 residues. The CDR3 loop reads CASSLHRGGREQYF. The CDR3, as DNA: TGTGCCAGCAGCCTCCACAGGGGAGGAAGGGAGCAGTACTTC.

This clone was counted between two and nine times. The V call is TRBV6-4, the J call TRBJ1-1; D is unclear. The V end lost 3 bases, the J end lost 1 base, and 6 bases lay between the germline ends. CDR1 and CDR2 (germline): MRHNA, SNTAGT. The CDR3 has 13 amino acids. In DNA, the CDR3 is TGTGCCAGCAGTGAACGGGGGAACACTGAAGCTTTCTTT. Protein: CASSERGNTEAFF.

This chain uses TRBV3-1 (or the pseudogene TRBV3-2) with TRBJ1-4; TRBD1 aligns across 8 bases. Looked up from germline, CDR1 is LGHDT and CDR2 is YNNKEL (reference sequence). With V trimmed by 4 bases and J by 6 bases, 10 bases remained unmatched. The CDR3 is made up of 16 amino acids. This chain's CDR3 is CASSLAFQGADEKLFF. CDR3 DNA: TGTGCCAGCAGCCTAGCGTTTCAGGGGGCGGATGAAAAACTGTTTTTT.